Listed below are T cell receptor beta chains from one sample, sequenced in a study of post-analysis software for immune sequencing data. Each CDR3 protein gets one entry after TCRdb re-called the PCR reads with MiXCR. This table has roughly 410,000 distinct CDR3 sequences, 30% to 45% appearing once. The sequencing sample was made of blood. The origin of the receptors is a girl between 10 and 17 years old with multiple sclerosis. CDR3s include the opening cysteine and the closing phenylalanine or tryptophan. D genes are given only for firm matches. Rows give clone size only sometimes, using once, few, many, or a class for an expanded clone.

d_call,j_call,clone_size,v_call,cdr3_aa,cdr3_nt
TRBD1,TRBJ2-5,few,TRBV2,CASSGGQGVGETQYF,TGTGCCAGCAGTGGGGGACAGGGGGTTGGCGAGACCCAGTACTTC
TRBD1,TRBJ2-1,few,TRBV6-2/TRBV6-3,CASSYPQGSYNEQFF,TGTGCCAGCAGTTACCCACAGGGGTCCTACAATGAGCAGTTCTTC
TRBD1,TRBJ2-7,few,TRBV5-6,CASSYSGQGSYEQYF,TGTGCCAGCAGCTACAGCGGACAGGGCTCCTACGAGCAGTACTTC
-,TRBJ2-7,-,TRBV10-2,CARVFGDCEQYF,TGCGCCAGGGTCTTTGGCGACTGCGAGCAGTACTTC
-,TRBJ1-6,-,TRBV4-3,CASSQERADSPLHF,TGCGCCAGCAGCCAAGAGCGGGCGGATTCACCCCTCCACTTT
TRBD1,TRBJ2-7,few,TRBV4-1,CASSQEGTASYEQYF,TGCGCCAGCAGCCAAGAAGGGACAGCCTCCTACGAGCAGTACTTC
-,TRBJ1-2,few,TRBV12-3/TRBV12-4,CASSLRRGGTGYTF,TGTGCCAGCAGTTTAAGGAGGGGTGGCACTGGCTACACCTTC
-,TRBJ1-1,-,TRBV7-9,CASSLEEIAFF,TGTGCCAGCAGCTTAGAGGAAATTGCTTTCTTT
-,TRBJ1-2,few,TRBV7-2,CASSLEGRYGYTF,TGTGCCAGCAGCTTAGAGGGACGCTATGGCTACACCTTC
-,TRBJ2-7,-,TRBV12-3/TRBV12-4,CASSSSQVLAYEQYF,TGTGCCAGCAGTTCGAGTCAGGTGCTGGCCTACGAGCAGTACTTC
-,TRBJ2-3,-,TRBV29-1,CSVEDIRADTQYF,TGCAGCGTTGAAGATATCAGGGCAGATACGCAGTATTTT
-,TRBJ1-5,-,TRBV4-2,CASSHVTDRNQPQHF,TGTGCCAGCAGCCATGTAACGGACAGAAATCAGCCCCAGCATTTT
-,TRBJ1-2,few,TRBV10-3,CAISESMGTTYGYTF,TGTGCCATCAGTGAGTCGATGGGGACAACCTATGGCTACACCTTC
TRBD1,TRBJ1-1,few,TRBV4-3,CASSQKTGVADTEAFF,TGCGCCAGCAGCCAGAAGACAGGGGTGGCGGACACTGAAGCTTTCTTT
-,TRBJ1-2,-,TRBV6-5,CASSYHDSPYGYTF,TGTGCCAGCAGTTACCACGACAGCCCCTATGGCTACACCTTC
-,TRBJ1-2,-,TRBV9,CANSEQAGLIYGYTF,TGTGCCAACAGCGAGCAAGCAGGGCTAATCTATGGCTACACCTTC
-,TRBJ2-1,few,TRBV12-3/TRBV12-4,CASSLAGLTTYNEQFF,TGTGCCAGCAGTTTAGCGGGGCTCACCACCTACAATGAGCAGTTCTTC
-,TRBJ1-2,-,TRBV3-1,CASSQDSAGSGYTF,TGTGCCAGCAGCCAAGATAGTGCGGGGTCCGGCTACACCTTC
-,TRBJ2-6,many,TRBV5-1,CASSSGSGANVLTF,TGCGCCAGCAGCTCCGGCTCTGGGGCCAACGTCCTGACTTTC
-,TRBJ1-2,-,TRBV6-5,CASSYSGRAVSGYTF,TGTGCCAGCAGTTACTCAGGCAGGGCGGTTTCGGGCTACACCTTC
TRBD1,TRBJ1-2,-,TRBV7-6,CASSYTGGDGYTF,TGTGCCAGCAGCTACACAGGGGGAGATGGCTACACCTTC
-,TRBJ2-7,-,TRBV9,CASSGVGVHEQYF,TGTGCCAGCAGTGGGGTAGGGGTCCACGAGCAGTACTTC
-,TRBJ2-7,few,TRBV3-1,CASSQDSTGGTQYF,TGTGCCAGCAGCCAGGACAGTACAGGAGGTACCCAGTACTTC
TRBD1,TRBJ2-7,once,TRBV28,CASSWTTETGGYEQYF,TGTGCCAGCAGTTGGACGACCGAGACAGGGGGCTACGAGCAGTACTTC
TRBD2,TRBJ2-2,-,TRBV20-1,CSAQRGNTGELFF,TGCAGTGCTCAGCGGGGGAACACCGGGGAGCTGTTTTTT
TRBD2,TRBJ2-2,-,TRBV29-1,CSVTSPTSGGAGELFF,TGCAGCGTTACCTCCCCCACTAGCGGGGGGGCAGGGGAGCTGTTTTTT
TRBD1,TRBJ2-2,few,TRBV4-1,CASSQVTGTGNTGELFF,TGCGCCAGCAGCCAAGTTACCGGGACAGGGAACACCGGGGAGCTGTTTTTT
-,TRBJ1-6,few,TRBV6-5,CASSLKNSPLHF,TGTGCCAGCAGTCTAAAAAATTCACCCCTCCACTTT
TRBD1,TRBJ1-6,-,TRBV4-3,CASSRDRMSPLHF,TGCGCCAGCAGCCGGGACAGGATGTCACCCCTCCACTTT
TRBD2,TRBJ2-1,-,TRBV14,CASSQNGGAVTDEQFF,TGTGCCAGCAGCCAAAACGGGGGGGCGGTAACCGATGAGCAGTTCTTC
-,TRBJ1-1,-,TRBV3-1,CASSPRSQGTEAFF,TGTGCCAGCAGCCCACGGTCCCAGGGTACTGAAGCTTTCTTT
-,TRBJ2-1,many,TRBV20-1,CSAPLTAGQFF,TGCAGTGCTCCGTTGACGGCAGGGCAGTTCTTC
-,TRBJ2-2,-,TRBV4-1,CASSQKNTGELFF,TGCGCCAGCAGCCAGAAAAACACCGGGGAGCTGTTTTTT
-,TRBJ2-7,-,TRBV7-2,CASARAVNEQYF,TGTGCCAGTGCCCGGGCTGTCAACGAGCAGTACTTC
TRBD1,TRBJ1-2,-,TRBV20-1,CSASGTGGGSNYGYTF,TGCAGTGCTTCCGGGACAGGGGGAGGAAGTAACTATGGCTACACCTTC